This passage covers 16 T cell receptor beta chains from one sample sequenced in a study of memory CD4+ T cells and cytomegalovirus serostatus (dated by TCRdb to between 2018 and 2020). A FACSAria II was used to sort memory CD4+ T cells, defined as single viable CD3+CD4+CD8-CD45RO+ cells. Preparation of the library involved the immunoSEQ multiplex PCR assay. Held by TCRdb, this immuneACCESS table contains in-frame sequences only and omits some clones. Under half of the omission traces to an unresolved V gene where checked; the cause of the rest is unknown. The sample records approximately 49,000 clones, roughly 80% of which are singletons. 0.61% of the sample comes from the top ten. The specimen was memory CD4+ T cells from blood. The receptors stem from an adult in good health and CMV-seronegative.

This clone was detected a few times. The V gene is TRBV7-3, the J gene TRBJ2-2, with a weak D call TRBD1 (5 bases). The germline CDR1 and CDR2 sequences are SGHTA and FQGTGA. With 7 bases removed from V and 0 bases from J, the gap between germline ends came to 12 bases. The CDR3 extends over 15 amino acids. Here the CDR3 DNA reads TGTGCCAGCACCCCCCAGGGCTCGAACACCGGGGAGCTGTTTTTT. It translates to CASTPQGSNTGELFF.

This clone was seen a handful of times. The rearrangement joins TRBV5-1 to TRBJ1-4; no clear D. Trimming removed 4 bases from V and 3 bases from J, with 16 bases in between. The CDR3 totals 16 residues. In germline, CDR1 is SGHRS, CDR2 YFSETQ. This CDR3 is CASSPALGSANEKLFF. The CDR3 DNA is TGCGCCAGCAGCCCGGCGTTAGGTTCGGCTAATGAAAAACTGTTTTTT.

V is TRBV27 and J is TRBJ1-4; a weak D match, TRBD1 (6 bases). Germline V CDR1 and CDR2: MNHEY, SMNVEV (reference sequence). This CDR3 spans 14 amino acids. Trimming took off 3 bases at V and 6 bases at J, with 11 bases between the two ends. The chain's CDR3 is CASSFLGADEKLFF. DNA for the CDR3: TGTGCCAGCAGTTTCCTGGGGGCGGATGAAAAACTGTTTTTT.

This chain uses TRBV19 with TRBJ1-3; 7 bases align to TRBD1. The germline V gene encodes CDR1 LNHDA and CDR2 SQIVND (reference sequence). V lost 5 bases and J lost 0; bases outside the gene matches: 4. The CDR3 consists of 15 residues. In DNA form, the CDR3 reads TGTGCCAGTAGTCCGCAGGGGGTCTCTGGAAACACCATATATTTT. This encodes CASSPQGVSGNTIYF.

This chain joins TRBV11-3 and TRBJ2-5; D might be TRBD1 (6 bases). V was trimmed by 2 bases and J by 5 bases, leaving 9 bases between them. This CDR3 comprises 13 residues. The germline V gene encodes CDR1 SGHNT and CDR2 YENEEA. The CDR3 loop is CASSLNREETQYF. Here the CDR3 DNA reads TGTGCCAGCAGCTTAAACAGGGAGGAGACCCAGTACTTC.

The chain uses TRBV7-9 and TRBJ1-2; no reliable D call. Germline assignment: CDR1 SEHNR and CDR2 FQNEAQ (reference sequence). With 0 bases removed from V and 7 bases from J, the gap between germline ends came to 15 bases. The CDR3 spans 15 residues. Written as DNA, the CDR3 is TGTGCCAGCAGCTTAGCGCTGGCAGGCTCCGGTGGCTACACCTTC. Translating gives CASSLALAGSGGYTF.

CDR3 region: CAISVGDNSNQPQHF. CDR3 bases: TGTGCCATCAGTGTAGGGGATAATAGCAATCAGCCCCAGCATTTT. The rearrangement uses TRBV10-3 and TRBJ1-5; perhaps TRBD1 as D (5 bases). V lost 4 bases and J 0 bases, leaving 10 bases between the germline ends. The CDR3 spans 15 residues. CDR1 is ENHRY and CDR2 is SYGVKD in the germline V gene.

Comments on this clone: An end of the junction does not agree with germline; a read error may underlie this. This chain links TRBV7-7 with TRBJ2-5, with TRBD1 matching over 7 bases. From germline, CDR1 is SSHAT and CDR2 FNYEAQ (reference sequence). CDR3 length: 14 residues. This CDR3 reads CASSQTGNQETQYF. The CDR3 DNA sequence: TGTGCTAGCAGCCAGACAGGGAACCAAGAGACCCAGTACTTC.

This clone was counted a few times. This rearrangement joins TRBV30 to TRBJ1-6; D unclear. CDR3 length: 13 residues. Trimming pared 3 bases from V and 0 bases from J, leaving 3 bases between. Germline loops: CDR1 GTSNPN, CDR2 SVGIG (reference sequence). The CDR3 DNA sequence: TGTGCCTGGAGGAGCTCCTATAATTCACCCCTCCACTTT. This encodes CAWRSSYNSPLHF.

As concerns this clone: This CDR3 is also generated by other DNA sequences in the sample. CDR3 in DNA: TGCGCCAGCAGCTCAACAGGGAGCTCCTACGAGCAGTACTTC. It is translated as CASSSTGSSYEQYF. The chain uses TRBV5-1 and TRBJ2-7; TRBD1 might be the D (6 bases). The ends were cut back, 3 bases at V and 0 bases at J, with 10 bases in the middle. The CDR3 totals 14 residues. CDR1 and CDR2 (germline): SGHRS, YFSETQ.

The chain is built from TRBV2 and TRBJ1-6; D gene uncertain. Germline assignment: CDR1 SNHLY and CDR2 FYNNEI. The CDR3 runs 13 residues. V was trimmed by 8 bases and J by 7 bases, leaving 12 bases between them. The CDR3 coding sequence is TGTGCCAGCTCACAGCTTCCAAATTCACCCCTCCACTTT. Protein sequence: CASSQLPNSPLHF.

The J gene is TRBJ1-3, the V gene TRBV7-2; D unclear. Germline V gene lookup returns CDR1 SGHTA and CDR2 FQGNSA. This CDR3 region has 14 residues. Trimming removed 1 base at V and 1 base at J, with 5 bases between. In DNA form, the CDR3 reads TGTGCCAGCAGCTTAGGGGAATCTGGAAACACCATATATTTT. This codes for CASSLGESGNTIYF.

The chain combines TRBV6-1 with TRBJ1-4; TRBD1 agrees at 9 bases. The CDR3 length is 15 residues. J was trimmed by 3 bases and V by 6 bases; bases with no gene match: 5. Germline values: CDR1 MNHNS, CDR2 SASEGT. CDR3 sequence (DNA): TGTGCCAGCAGGGACAGGGGAGGGTCTAATGAAAAACTGTTTTTT. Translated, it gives CASRDRGGSNEKLFF.

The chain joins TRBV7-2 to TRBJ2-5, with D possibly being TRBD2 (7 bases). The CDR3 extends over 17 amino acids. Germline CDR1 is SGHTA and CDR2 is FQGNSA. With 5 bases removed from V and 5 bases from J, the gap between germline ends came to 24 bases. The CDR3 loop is CASSHTGGRGGLETQYF. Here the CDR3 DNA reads TGTGCCAGCAGCCACACCGGGGGGCGGGGCGGCCTGGAGACCCAGTACTTC.

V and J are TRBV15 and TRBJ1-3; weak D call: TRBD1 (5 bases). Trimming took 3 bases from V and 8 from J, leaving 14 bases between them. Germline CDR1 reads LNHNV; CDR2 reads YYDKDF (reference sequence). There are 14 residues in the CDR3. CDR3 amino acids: CATSSTRGEYTIYF. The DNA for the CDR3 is TGTGCCACCAGCAGTACCCGGGGCGAATACACCATATATTTT.

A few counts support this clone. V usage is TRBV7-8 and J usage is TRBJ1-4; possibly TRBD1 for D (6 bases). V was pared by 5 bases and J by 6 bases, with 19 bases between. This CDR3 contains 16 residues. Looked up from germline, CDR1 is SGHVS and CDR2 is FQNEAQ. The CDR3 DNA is TGTGCCAGCAGCCACCCGGAGGGGGGCGCGGATGAAAAACTGTTTTTT. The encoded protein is CASSHPEGGADEKLFF.